A selection of T cell receptor beta chains follows, all from one sample in a study of cytomegalovirus exposure and HLA in healthy donors. Here immunoSEQ multiplex PCR was the method, and the copy in TCRdb shows in-frame clones only, minus some. The table has 80,000 to 95,000 clones, 60% to 80% seen once. Sequencing was carried out using PBMCs. The receptors were sampled from a woman aged 30 to 39 in good health and CMV-seronegative. Both conserved end residues are part of each CDR3. D genes are given only for firm matches. Size values are once, few and many counts, or a class for expanded clones, and some rows have none.

v_gene,j_gene,d_gene,abundance,CDR3nt,CDR3aa
TRBV7-2,TRBJ2-7,TRBD2,few,TGTGCCAGCAGCTCCATTGGGGGGGTCTACGAGCAGTACTTC,CASSSIGGVYEQYF
TRBV14,TRBJ1-2,-,-,TGTGCCAGCAGCCCCCGACTCTATTTAACAGGAGACTATGGCTACACCTTC,CASSPRLYLTGDYGYTF
TRBV27,TRBJ1-3,-,few,TGTGCCAGCAGTTTATATGGGACTTCTCATTCTGGAAACACCATATATTTT,CASSLYGTSHSGNTIYF
TRBV9,TRBJ2-5,-,once,TGTGCCAGCAGCGTAGGGGAGGTGCCAGAGACCCAGTACTTC,CASSVGEVPETQYF
TRBV7-9,TRBJ1-1,-,-,TGTGCCAGCATCCCCGCGGGGCACCTACCGGGGGACACTGAAGCTTTCTTT,CASIPAGHLPGDTEAFF
TRBV5-4,TRBJ2-3,-,-,TGTGCCAGCAGCTTGGGGACAGTTAGCACAGATACGCAGTATTTT,CASSLGTVSTDTQYF
TRBV2,TRBJ2-5,TRBD1,-,TGTGCCAGCACCAGGGACAGGGTTGGAGAGACCCAGTACTTC,CASTRDRVGETQYF
TRBV9,TRBJ1-2,-,few,TGTGCCAGCAGCGCACATTACCGGGAGGGTAGTGCGGTCAGGAAGGGCTACACCTTC,CASSAHYREGSAVRKGYTF
TRBV14,TRBJ2-1,TRBD1,-,TGTGCCAGCAGCCACACAGGGGCTTCATACAATGAGCAGTTCTTC,CASSHTGASYNEQFF
TRBV6-1,TRBJ2-1,TRBD2,-,TGTGCCAGCGGCGGGAGGGCTACCTACAATGAGCAGTTCTTC,CASGGRATYNEQFF
TRBV11-1,TRBJ2-7,-,-,TGTGCCAGCAGCTCCCTCTACGAGCAGTACTTC,CASSSLYEQYF
TRBV4-2,TRBJ1-4,TRBD1,-,TGTGCCAGCAGCCGACCGGACAGGGGGAATGAAAAACTGTTTTTT,CASSRPDRGNEKLFF
TRBV19,TRBJ1-2,-,-,TGTGCCAGTAGTATTAACAGGGTGGAGGGCTACACCTTC,CASSINRVEGYTF
TRBV5-1,TRBJ1-6,-,-,TGCGCCAGCAGCTTGATCCGGGGGGGAAATTCACCCCTCCACTTT,CASSLIRGGNSPLHF
TRBV7-6,TRBJ1-2,-,-,TGTGCCAGCAGTCCGCGGGGGGATGGCTACACCTTC,CASSPRGDGYTF
TRBV7-6,TRBJ2-7,-,-,TGTGCCAGCAGCTTAGGTTCGGGAGGGGACAGTTCCTACGAGCAGTACTTC,CASSLGSGGDSSYEQYF
TRBV6-6,TRBJ2-1,-,-,TGTGCCGCCCAACGCGTCCCTTACAATGAGCAGTTCTTC,CAAQRVPYNEQFF
TRBV5-1,TRBJ1-2,-,-,TGCGCCAGCAGCTTGGCCTTCCTAGCCGGGGGGCGAGGAGGCTACACCTTC,CASSLAFLAGGRGGYTF
TRBV18,TRBJ2-7,TRBD1,-,TGTGCCAGCTCGCGACAGGGGGCGCTGGATGGCGAGCAGTACTTC,CASSRQGALDGEQYF
TRBV19,TRBJ2-7,-,-,TGTGCCAGTACGTCGCCGTCCACAGGGAACTCCTACGAGCAGTACTTC,CASTSPSTGNSYEQYF